The T cell receptor beta chain described here comes from a study of glioma-infiltrating T cells after dendritic cell vaccination. Study-wide results and limits: Estimated pretreatment TIL content predicted outcome after dendritic cell vaccination. No direct clonality-survival link was found; a diverse polyclonal response may matter. Complete blood and tumor specimen sets were limited to few patients.

Produced via immunoSEQ multiplex PCR; TCRdb's table is partial and in-frame only. In the table there are tens of thousands of clones, about 76% of which are singletons. On this clone itself: Its target is not known.

This clonotype was obtained from a human donor with glioblastoma. The source material was blood, sampled before dendritic cell vaccination.

CDR3 region: CASSDPRGRLNTEAFF. The CDR3 DNA follows: TGTGCCAGCAGTGACCCCAGGGGGCGCTTGAACACTGAAGCTTTCTTT. The chain employs TRBV6-4 and TRBJ1-1, with 8 bases that match TRBD1. V lost 2 bases to trimming and J lost 0 bases; unmatched junction nucleotides: 5. The CDR3 totals 16 residues. CDR1 is MRHNA, CDR2 SNTAGT, per germline.